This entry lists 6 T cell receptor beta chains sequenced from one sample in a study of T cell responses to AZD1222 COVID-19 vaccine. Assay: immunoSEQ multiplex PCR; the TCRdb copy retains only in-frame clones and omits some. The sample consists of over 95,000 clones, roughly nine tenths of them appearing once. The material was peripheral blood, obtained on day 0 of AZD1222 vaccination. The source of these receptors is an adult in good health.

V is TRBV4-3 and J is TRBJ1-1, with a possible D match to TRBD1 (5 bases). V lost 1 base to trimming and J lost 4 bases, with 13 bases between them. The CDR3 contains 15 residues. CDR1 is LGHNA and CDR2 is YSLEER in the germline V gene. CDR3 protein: CASSQVTSGGTEAFF. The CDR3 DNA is TGCGCCAGCAGCCAAGTTACTTCGGGGGGCACTGAAGCTTTCTTT.

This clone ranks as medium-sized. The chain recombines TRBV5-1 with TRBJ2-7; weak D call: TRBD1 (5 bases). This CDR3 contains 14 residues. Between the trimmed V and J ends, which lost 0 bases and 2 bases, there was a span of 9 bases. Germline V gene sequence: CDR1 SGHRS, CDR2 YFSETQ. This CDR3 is CASSLDGAAYEQYF. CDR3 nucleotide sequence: TGCGCCAGCAGCTTGGATGGGGCTGCCTACGAGCAGTACTTC.

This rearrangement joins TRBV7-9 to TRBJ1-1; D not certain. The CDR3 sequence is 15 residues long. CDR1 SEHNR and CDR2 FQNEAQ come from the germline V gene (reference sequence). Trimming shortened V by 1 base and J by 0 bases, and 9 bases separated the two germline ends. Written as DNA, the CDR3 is TGTGCCAGCAGCTTAGTCCGCCAGATGAACACTGAAGCTTTCTTT. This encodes CASSLVRQMNTEAFF. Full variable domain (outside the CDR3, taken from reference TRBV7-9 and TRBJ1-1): DTGVSQNPRHKITKRGQNVTFRCDPISEHNRLYWYRQTLGQGPEFLTYFQNEAQLEKSRLLSDRFSAERPKGSFSTLEIQRTEQGDSAMYLCASSLVRQMNTEAFFGQGTRLTVV.

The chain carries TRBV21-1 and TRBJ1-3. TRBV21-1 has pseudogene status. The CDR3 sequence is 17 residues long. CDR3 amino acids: CASSTIQGGQGGNTIYF. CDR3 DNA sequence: TGTGCCAGCAGCACAATACAGGGAGGGCAAGGTGGAAACACCATATATTTT.

This CDR3 reads CASGDSPRGMNTEAFF. Here the CDR3 DNA reads TGCGCCAGCGGGGACAGCCCAAGAGGCATGAACACTGAAGCTTTCTTT. The genes are TRBV4-1 and TRBJ1-1; 7 positions agree with TRBD1. Germline V CDR1 and CDR2: MGHRA, YSYEKL. This CDR3 has 16 residues. V was clipped by 8 bases and J by 0 bases; unmatched bases: 12.

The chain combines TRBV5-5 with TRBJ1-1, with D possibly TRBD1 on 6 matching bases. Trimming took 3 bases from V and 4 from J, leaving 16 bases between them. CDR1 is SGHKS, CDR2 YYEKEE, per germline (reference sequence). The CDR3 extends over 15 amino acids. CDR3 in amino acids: CASSSILTGITEAFF. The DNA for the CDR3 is TGTGCCAGCAGCTCTATCCTAACAGGGATCACTGAAGCTTTCTTT. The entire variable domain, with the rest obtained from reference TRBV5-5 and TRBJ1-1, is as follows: DAGVTQSPTHLIKTRGQQVTLRCSPISGHKSVSWYQQVLGQGPQFIFQYYEKEERGRGNFPDRFSARQFPNYSSELNVNALLLGDSALYLCASSSILTGITEAFFGQGTRLTVV.